The 29 T cell receptor beta chains reported below all come from one sample, sequenced in a study of T-cell reconstitution after alpha-beta-depleted transplantation in children. The TCRbeta library was prepared with unique molecular identifiers. Using its own MiXCR run on the PCR reads, TCRdb lists one record per CDR3 protein. The profile shows about 900,000 distinct CDR3 sequences, about 29% of them singletons. Sequencing used PBMCs, mostly from graft donor cells, obtained 360 days after TCRalphabeta/CD19-depleted stem cell transplant. The receptors were sampled from a boy in the first two years of life who had a stem cell transplant for SCID, so the T cells may come from the graft donor.

The V and J genes are TRBV5-1 and TRBJ2-3; TRBD2 might be the D (6 bases). The CDR3 contains 15 residues. Germline assignment: CDR1 SGHRS and CDR2 YFSETQ. Trimming cost V 0 bases and J 5 bases, with 13 bases left between them. This CDR3 reads CASSLAFGTGDTQYF. In DNA, the CDR3 is TGCGCCAGCAGCTTGGCCTTTGGGACTGGAGATACGCAGTATTTT.

The chain carries TRBV7-2 and TRBJ1-4; perhaps TRBD1 as D (5 bases). Trimming stripped 5 bases from V and 3 bases from J, with 13 bases between. The germline gives CDR1 SGHTA, CDR2 FQGNSA. This CDR3 spans 15 amino acids. The CDR3 DNA is TGTGCCAGCAGCCGCGGGGGGGAGGCTAATGAAAAACTGTTTTTT. Translation gives CASSRGGEANEKLFF.

This chain uses TRBV7-6 with TRBJ2-5, with 14 bases lining up with TRBD2. The length of the CDR3 is 17 residues. The J segment lost 1 base and the V segment lost 5 bases, leaving 6 bases of the junction unmatched. CDR1 is SGHVS and CDR2 is FNYEAQ in the germline V gene. The CDR3 DNA is TGTGCCAGCAGCCTAGGACTAGCGGGGGGTGGCCAAGAGACCCAGTACTTC. This encodes CASSLGLAGGGQETQYF.

V and J are TRBV11-2 and TRBJ2-4; D may be TRBD1 (6 bases). Trimming cost V 4 bases and J 0 bases, with 16 bases left between them. This CDR3 comprises 17 residues. Germline lookup yields CDR1 SGHAT and CDR2 FQNNGV. CDR3 amino acids: CASSSPRQVLAKNIQYF. The DNA of the CDR3 is TGTGCCAGCAGCTCCCCACGACAGGTTCTAGCCAAAAACATTCAGTACTTC.

This chain connects TRBV7-9 to TRBJ2-7; TRBD1 aligns across 8 bases. With 6 bases clipped from V and 5 bases from J, the junction kept 6 bases outside the gene matches. Per the germline V gene, CDR1 is SEHNR and CDR2 is FQNEAQ (reference sequence). The CDR3 has 13 amino acids. CDR3 coding DNA: TGTGCCAGCAGTCGGACAGGGTACGACGAGCAGTACTTC. Translating gives CASSRTGYDEQYF.

V usage is TRBV12-3 or TRBV12-4 and J usage is TRBJ2-3; D possibly corresponds to TRBD1 (6 bases). The V end was cut by 1 base, the J end by 1 base, with 15 bases between. The CDR3 sequence is 17 residues long. For the CDR3, the DNA is TGTGCCAGCAGTTTAGATGGTGGCCACAGGGGCACAGATACGCAGTATTTT. Translated, it gives CASSLDGGHRGTDTQYF.

This clonotype was seen many times. The CDR3 bases are TGTGCCAGCAGTTACTCGGGACGGGACGAGCAGTACTTC. It encodes CASSYSGRDEQYF. This chain joins TRBV6-5 and TRBJ2-7; D possibly uses TRBD1 or TRBD2 (5 bases each). V shed 0 bases and J shed 5 bases, with 8 bases lying between them. CDR3 length: 13 residues. Germline V lookup: CDR1 MNHEY, CDR2 SVGAGI.

The gene calls are TRBV15 and TRBJ2-7; TRBD2 matches at 14 bases. With V trimmed by 0 bases and J by 2 bases, 3 bases remained unmatched. The germline V gene encodes CDR1 LNHNV and CDR2 YYDKDF (reference sequence). The CDR3 loop spans 17 amino acids. CDR3 DNA sequence: TGTGCCACCAGCAGAGACCGACTAGCGGGGGGGACCTACGAGCAGTACTTC. Amino acid sequence: CATSRDRLAGGTYEQYF.

This chain connects TRBV4-3 to TRBJ2-2, with 8 positions matching TRBD2. V gave up 4 bases and J gave up 1 base; unmatched junction bases: 8. The CDR3 is made up of 17 amino acids. The germline V gene has CDR1 LGHNA and CDR2 YSLEER. CDR3 protein: CASSPSSAGGNTGELFF. In DNA form, the CDR3 reads TGCGCCAGCAGCCCCTCGAGCGCGGGGGGGAACACCGGGGAGCTGTTTTTT.

This chain uses TRBV28 with TRBJ1-5, with 9 bases aligning to TRBD1. V dropped 7 bases and J dropped 2; count of bases not matched to a gene: 6. Per germline, CDR1 MDHEN and CDR2 SYDVKM. The CDR3 loop spans 15 amino acids. The CDR3 DNA is TGTGCCAGCACCGGGACAGGGACGGGCAATCAGCCCCAGCATTTT. Translated: CASTGTGTGNQPQHF. Variable domain in full (rest from reference TRBV28 and TRBJ1-5): DVKVTQSSRYLVKRTGEKVFLECVQDMDHENMFWYRQDPGLGLRLIYFSYDVKMKEKGDIPEGYSVSREKKERFSLILESASTNQTSMYLCASTGTGTGNQPQHFGDGTRLSIL.

This clonotype was seen once. CDR3 residues: CASSPLGGATNTGELFF. CDR3 in DNA: TGCGCCAGCAGCCCTCTGGGGGGGGCAACGAACACCGGGGAGCTGTTTTTT. V usage is TRBV4-3 and J usage is TRBJ2-2, with D perhaps TRBD2 (7 bases). Trimming took 4 bases from V and 0 from J, leaving 15 bases between them. Germline V gene lookup returns CDR1 LGHNA and CDR2 YSLEER. The length of the CDR3 is 17 residues.

The chain has TRBV5-1 and TRBJ2-7, with D maybe TRBD1 (6 bases). Germline V gene sequence: CDR1 SGHRS, CDR2 YFSETQ. CDR3 length: 17 amino acids. V was pared by 1 base and J by 0 bases, with 17 bases between. The DNA for the CDR3 is TGCGCCAGCAGCTTGTACCCAGGGGACGAGAGCTCCTACGAGCAGTACTTC. Translation: CASSLYPGDESSYEQYF.

The chain is built from TRBV10-3 and TRBJ2-5; tentatively, D is TRBD2 (6 bases). The CDR3 is made up of 16 amino acids. CDR1 and CDR2 (germline): ENHRY, SYGVKD. The V gene lost 6 bases and the J gene lost 1 base, with 18 bases spanning the gap. Written as DNA, the CDR3 is TGTGCCATCAGCTCCTTGGGGGTAGCGGTCCAAGAGACCCAGTACTTC. As protein: CAISSLGVAVQETQYF.

The table lists this clonotype with a few counts. The CDR3 DNA follows: TGTGCCAGCAGCTTAATTAGACGACCGAACACTGAAGCTTTCTTT. Amino acids: CASSLIRRPNTEAFF. The rearrangement links TRBV7-8 to TRBJ1-1, with D hard to call. This CDR3 is 15 amino acids long. Trimming stripped 2 bases from V and 1 base from J, with 11 bases between. Germline V gene sequence: CDR1 SGHVS, CDR2 FQNEAQ.

This CDR3 reads CASMIRENSPLHF. The DNA of the CDR3 is TGTGCCAGCATGATACGGGAGAATTCACCCCTCCACTTT. J is TRBJ1-6 and V is TRBV2; D call uncertain. CDR1 is SNHLY and CDR2 is FYNNEI in the germline V gene. The CDR3 is made up of 13 amino acids. The ends were cut back, 7 bases at V and 7 bases at J, with 11 bases in the middle.

The sample holds a few counts of this clonotype. V is TRBV5-1 and J is TRBJ1-1; TRBD1 might be the D (5 bases). Germline V lookup: CDR1 SGHRS, CDR2 YFSETQ. V lost 4 bases and J 4 bases, leaving 20 bases between the germline ends. This CDR3 region has 16 residues. In nucleotides, the CDR3 is TGCGCCAGCAGCCGAGGGGAGGGGAGGTCGCGCACTGAAGCTTTCTTT. This sequence encodes CASSRGEGRSRTEAFF. Using reference TRBV5-1 and TRBJ1-1 for the parts outside the CDR3, the full variable domain is KAGVTQTPRYLIKTRGQQVTLSCSPISGHRSVSWYQQTPGQGLQFLFEYFSETQRNKGNFPGRFSGRQFSNSRSEMNVSTLELGDSALYLCASSRGEGRSRTEAFFGQGTRLTVV.

The chain links TRBV28 to TRBJ1-6; tentatively, D is TRBD1 (5 bases). The V end lost 5 bases, the J end lost 6 bases, and 17 bases lay between the germline ends. CDR3 length: 16 amino acids. CDR1 is MDHEN and CDR2 is SYDVKM in the germline V gene. This CDR3 reads CASSPTWGVPNSPLHF. CDR3 bases: TGTGCCAGCAGTCCTACCTGGGGGGTCCCTAATTCACCCCTCCACTTT.

This chain uses TRBV5-5 with TRBJ2-5; D is possibly TRBD1 or TRBD2 (6 bases each). The length of the CDR3 is 16 residues. V was clipped by 4 bases and J by 2 bases, with 18 bases between them. Germline CDR1 and CDR2: SGHKS and YYEKEE (reference sequence). CDR3 DNA sequence: TGTGCCAGCAGCACACCAAGGGGGGCCGAACAAGAGACCCAGTACTTC. Residues: CASSTPRGAEQETQYF.

This clonotype was counted at least ten times. V and J are TRBV5-1 and TRBJ1-1; D is ambiguous. Trimming pared 1 base from V and 4 bases from J, leaving 11 bases between. Germline-derived CDR1 and CDR2 are SGHRS and YFSETQ. CDR3 length: 14 amino acids. CDR3 sequence reads: CASSLSGASTEAFF. CDR3 DNA sequence: TGCGCCAGCAGCTTGTCGGGAGCGAGCACTGAAGCTTTCTTT.

The rearrangement uses TRBV5-1 and TRBJ2-1; the D gene is possibly TRBD1 (6 bases). The CDR3 length is 17 residues. V lost 4 bases and J 0 bases, leaving 17 bases between the germline ends. Germline assignment: CDR1 SGHRS and CDR2 YFSETQ. The CDR3 coding sequence is TGCGCCAGCAGCCGAACCGGGACATCTAGCTCCTACAATGAGCAGTTCTTC. It specifies CASSRTGTSSSYNEQFF.

This clonotype was observed a few times. The rearrangement joins TRBV12-3 or TRBV12-4 to TRBJ1-4; 9 nucleotides line up with TRBD1. CDR3 length equals 14 residues. V shed 6 bases, J shed 5 bases, and the junction held 4 bases outside the gene matches. CDR3 sequence: CASSYGTGNEKLFF. CDR3 bases: TGTGCCAGCAGCTACGGGACAGGGAATGAAAAACTGTTTTTT.

V gene TRBV6-2 or TRBV6-3 combines with J gene TRBJ2-2; D is perhaps TRBD2 (6 bases). The length of the CDR3 is 15 residues. V was pared by 7 bases and J by 2 bases, with 14 bases between. The germline V gene encodes CDR1 MNHEY and CDR2 SVGEGT. This CDR3 reads CASKGGTLNTGELFF. Written as DNA, the CDR3 is TGTGCCAGCAAGGGAGGAACTTTAAACACCGGGGAGCTGTTTTTT.

This clonotype was recorded a few times. The chain joins TRBV20-1 to TRBJ2-5; D may be TRBD2 (5 bases). V lost 0 bases, J lost 1 base, and 15 bases lay in between. Germline assignment: CDR1 DFQATT and CDR2 SNEGSKA (reference sequence). This CDR3 spans 16 amino acids. DNA for the CDR3: TGCAGTGCTAGAGATTTCGGGCGGGTGATCCAAGAGACCCAGTACTTC. Translating it yields CSARDFGRVIQETQYF.

The chain joins TRBV7-9 to TRBJ2-5; 9 nucleotides agree with TRBD2. The CDR3 runs 14 residues. Trimming cost V 6 bases and J 5 bases; bases outside gene matches: 7. CDR1 is SEHNR and CDR2 is FQNEAQ in the germline V gene (reference sequence). The CDR3 DNA reads TGTGCCAGCAGGGGACTAGCCGGCTTTGAGACCCAGTACTTC. It is translated as CASRGLAGFETQYF.

The V and J genes are TRBV9 and TRBJ2-1; the D gene is possibly TRBD1 (5 bases). The CDR3 contains 13 residues. The V gene's germline CDR1 is SGDLS and CDR2 YYNGEE. Deletions cut 0 bases from V and 12 bases from J, with 13 bases between. This CDR3 reads CASSVDGATGQFF. CDR3 sequence (DNA): TGTGCCAGCAGCGTAGATGGAGCAACAGGGCAGTTCTTC.

V gene TRBV12-3 or TRBV12-4 combines with J gene TRBJ1-1; TRBD1 matches at 8 bases. The CDR3 covers 14 residues. V shed 6 bases, J shed 4 bases, and the junction held 7 bases outside the gene matches. This CDR3 reads CASRPQGAGTEAFF. CDR3 bases: TGTGCCAGCAGACCTCAGGGGGCGGGCACTGAAGCTTTCTTT.

This clonotype was picked up a small number of times. The V and J genes are TRBV4-3 and TRBJ2-2; TRBD1 aligns across 7 bases. Trimming removed 4 bases from V and 6 bases from J; junction bases left unmatched: 8. From germline, CDR1 is LGHNA and CDR2 YSLEER. This CDR3 region has 15 residues. CDR3 loop: CASSPQGGDAGELFF. CDR3 nucleotide sequence: TGCGCCAGCAGCCCCCAAGGGGGCGACGCCGGGGAGCTGTTTTTT.

The rearrangement uses TRBV20-1 and TRBJ1-4; D perhaps matches TRBD1 (5 bases). Germline CDR1 is DFQATT and CDR2 is SNEGSKA (reference sequence). The CDR3 runs 14 residues. Trimming took 0 bases from V and 8 from J, leaving 13 bases between them. The CDR3 loop is CSARDRQGREKLFF. The CDR3 nucleotides read TGCAGTGCTAGAGATCGGCAGGGACGAGAAAAACTGTTTTTT.

This rearrangement joins TRBV7-6 to TRBJ2-3; no definite D call. The V end was cut by 5 bases, the J end by 0 bases, with 15 bases between. Per germline, CDR1 SGHVS and CDR2 FNYEAQ. The CDR3 spans 16 residues. CDR3 coding DNA: TGTGCCAGCAGCCTGTCCACCGGGTTTAGCACAGATACGCAGTATTTT. Encoded protein: CASSLSTGFSTDTQYF. The entire variable domain, with the rest obtained from reference TRBV7-6 and TRBJ2-3, is as follows: GAGVSQSPRYKVTKRGQDVALRCDPISGHVSLYWYRQALGQGPEFLTYFNYEAQQDKSGLPNDRFSAERPEGSISTLTIQRTEQRDSAMYRCASSLSTGFSTDTQYFGPGTRLTVL.